This T cell receptor (beta chain) was obtained from a study of shared clonotypes between healthy human individuals. Using immunoSEQ multiplex PCR, the repertoire was profiled, and TCRdb retains in-frame clones only, with some absent. This sample carries approximately 500,000 clones, 90% to 96% of them seen once, and the ten largest clones take approximately 0.062%. The source is a woman in her thirties in good health. The material sequenced was naive CD4+ T cells sorted from blood. As for subset: CD45RA+ positively selected.

CDR3 sequence: CASSILAGTGELFF. The CDR3 DNA sequence: TGTGCCAGCAGTATCCTAGCGGGAACCGGGGAGCTGTTTTTT. This chain joins TRBV27 and TRBJ2-2, with TRBD2 matching over 9 bases. Germline V gives CDR1 MNHEY, CDR2 SMNVEV (reference sequence). J gave up 5 bases and V 5 bases, and 3 bases lay outside the gene matches. The CDR3 is 14 amino acids.